The source of this T cell receptor beta chain is a study of control samples from healthy donors and cancer patients. The CDR3 has 16 residues. Germline V gene data show CDR1 as MNHEY and CDR2 as SVGAGI. The trim removed 0 bases at V and 1 base at J, leaving 5 bases unmatched. Only in-frame clones appear in the TCRdb table, and some are missing; sequencing was by immunoSEQ multiplex PCR. The table has 45,000 to 60,000 clones, approximately 94% seen once. Sample: PBMCs. The V and J genes are TRBV6-5 and TRBJ2-7; 8 bases are shared with TRBD1. This receptor was identified in a young man with colorectal cancer. The CDR3 here is CASSYSPDRASYEQYF. The CDR3 DNA sequence: TGTGCCAGCAGTTACTCGCCGGACAGGGCATCCTACGAGCAGTACTTC.